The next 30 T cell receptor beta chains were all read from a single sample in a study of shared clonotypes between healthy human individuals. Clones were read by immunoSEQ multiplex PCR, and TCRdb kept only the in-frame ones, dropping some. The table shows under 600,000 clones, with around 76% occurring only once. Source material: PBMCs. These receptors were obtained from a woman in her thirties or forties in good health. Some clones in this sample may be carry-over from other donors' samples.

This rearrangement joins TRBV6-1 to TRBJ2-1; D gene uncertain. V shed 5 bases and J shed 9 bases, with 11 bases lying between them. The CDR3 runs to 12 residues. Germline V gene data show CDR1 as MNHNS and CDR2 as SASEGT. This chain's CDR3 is CASSIGLGEQFF. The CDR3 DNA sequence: TGTGCCAGCAGTATCGGTCTGGGTGAGCAGTTCTTC.

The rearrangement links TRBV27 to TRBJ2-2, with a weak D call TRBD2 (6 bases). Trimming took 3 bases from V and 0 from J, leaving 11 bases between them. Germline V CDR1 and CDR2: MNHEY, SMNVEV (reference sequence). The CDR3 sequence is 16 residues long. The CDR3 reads CASSFSGSANTGELFF. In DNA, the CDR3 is TGTGCCAGCAGTTTCTCCGGGAGTGCGAACACCGGGGAGCTGTTTTTT.

The CDR3 region has the DNA TGTGCCAGTGCCGGGACAACTAACTCCTACGAGCAGTACTTC. It is translated as CASAGTTNSYEQYF. The chain combines TRBV6-5 with TRBJ2-7; TRBD1 is a possible D gene (6 bases). CDR3 size: 14 residues. V was shortened by 9 bases and J by 0 bases, with 15 bases between the two germline ends. The germline CDR1 and CDR2 sequences are MNHEY and SVGAGI.

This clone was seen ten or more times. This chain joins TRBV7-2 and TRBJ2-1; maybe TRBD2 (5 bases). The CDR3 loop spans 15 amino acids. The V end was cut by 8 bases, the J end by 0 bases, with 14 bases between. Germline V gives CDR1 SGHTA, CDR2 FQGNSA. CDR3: CASRSLGSSYNEQFF. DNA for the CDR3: TGTGCCAGCCGTTCTCTAGGGAGCTCCTACAATGAGCAGTTCTTC.

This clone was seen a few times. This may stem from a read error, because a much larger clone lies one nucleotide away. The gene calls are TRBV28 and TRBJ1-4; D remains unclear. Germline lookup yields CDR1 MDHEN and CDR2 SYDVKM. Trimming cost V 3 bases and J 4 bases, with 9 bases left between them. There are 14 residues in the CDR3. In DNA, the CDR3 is TGTGCCAGCAGTTTCCTAGATCTTAATGAAAAACTGTTTTTT. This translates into CASSFLDLNEKLFF.

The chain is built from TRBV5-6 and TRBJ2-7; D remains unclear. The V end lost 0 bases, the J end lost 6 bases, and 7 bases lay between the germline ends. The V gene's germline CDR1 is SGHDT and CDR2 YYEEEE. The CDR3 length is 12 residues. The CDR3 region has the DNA TGTGCCAGCAGCTTGGGTCAAGCCGAGCAGTACTTC. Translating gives CASSLGQAEQYF.

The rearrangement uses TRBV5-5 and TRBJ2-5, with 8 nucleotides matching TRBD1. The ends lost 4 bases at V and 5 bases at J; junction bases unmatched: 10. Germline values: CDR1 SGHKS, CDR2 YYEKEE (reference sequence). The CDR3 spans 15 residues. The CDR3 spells CASSPQGDPSETQYF. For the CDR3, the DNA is TGTGCCAGCAGCCCACAGGGGGACCCGAGCGAGACCCAGTACTTC.

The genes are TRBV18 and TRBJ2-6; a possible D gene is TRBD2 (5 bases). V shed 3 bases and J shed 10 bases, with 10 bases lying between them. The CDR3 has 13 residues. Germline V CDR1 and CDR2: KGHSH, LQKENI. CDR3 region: CASSPGIDNVLTF. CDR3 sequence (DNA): TGTGCCAGCTCACCCGGGATTGATAACGTCCTGACTTTC.

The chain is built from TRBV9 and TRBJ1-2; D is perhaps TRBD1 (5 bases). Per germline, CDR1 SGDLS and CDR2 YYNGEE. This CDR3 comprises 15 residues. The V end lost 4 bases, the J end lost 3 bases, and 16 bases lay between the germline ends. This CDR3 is CASSQVPGTYYGYTF. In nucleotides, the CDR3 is TGTGCCAGCAGCCAAGTTCCCGGGACCTACTATGGCTACACCTTC.

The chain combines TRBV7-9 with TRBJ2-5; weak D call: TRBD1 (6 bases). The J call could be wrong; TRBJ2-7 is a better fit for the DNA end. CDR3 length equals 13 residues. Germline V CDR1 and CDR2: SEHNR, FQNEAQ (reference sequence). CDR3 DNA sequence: TGTGCCAGCAGCTGGGACACGACCTACGAGCAGTACTTC. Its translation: CASSWDTTYEQYF.

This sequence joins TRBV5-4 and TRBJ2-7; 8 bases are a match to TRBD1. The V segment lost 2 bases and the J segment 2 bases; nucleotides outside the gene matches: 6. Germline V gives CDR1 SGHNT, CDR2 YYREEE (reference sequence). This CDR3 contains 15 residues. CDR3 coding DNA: TGTGCCAGCAGCTTCCCGGGACAGGTCACCTACGAGCAGTACTTC. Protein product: CASSFPGQVTYEQYF.

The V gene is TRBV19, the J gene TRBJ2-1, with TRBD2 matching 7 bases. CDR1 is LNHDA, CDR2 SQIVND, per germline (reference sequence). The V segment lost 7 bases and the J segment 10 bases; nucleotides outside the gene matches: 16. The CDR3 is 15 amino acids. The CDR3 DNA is TGTGCCAGTACCGACTGGGGGGAGGGCCGCTTCGAGCAGTTCTTC. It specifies CASTDWGEGRFEQFF.

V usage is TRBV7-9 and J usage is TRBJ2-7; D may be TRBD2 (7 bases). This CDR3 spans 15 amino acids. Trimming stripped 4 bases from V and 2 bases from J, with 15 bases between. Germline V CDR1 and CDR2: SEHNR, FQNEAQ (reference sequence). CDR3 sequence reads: CASSSARGGPYEQYF. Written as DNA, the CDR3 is TGTGCCAGCAGCTCCGCCAGGGGAGGGCCCTACGAGCAGTACTTC.

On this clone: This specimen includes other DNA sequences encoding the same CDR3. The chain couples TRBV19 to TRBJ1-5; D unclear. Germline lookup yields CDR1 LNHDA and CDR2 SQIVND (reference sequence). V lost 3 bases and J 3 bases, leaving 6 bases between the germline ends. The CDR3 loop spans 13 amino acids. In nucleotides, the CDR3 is TGTGCCAGTAGTATTACGGCCAATCAGCCCCAGCATTTT. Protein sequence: CASSITANQPQHF.

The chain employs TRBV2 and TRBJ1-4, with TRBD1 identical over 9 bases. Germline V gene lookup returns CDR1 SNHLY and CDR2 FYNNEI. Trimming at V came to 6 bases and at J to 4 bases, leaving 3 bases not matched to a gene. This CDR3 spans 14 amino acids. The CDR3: CASRGTGINEKLFF. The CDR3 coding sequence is TGTGCCAGCAGGGGGACAGGGATTAATGAAAAACTGTTTTTT.

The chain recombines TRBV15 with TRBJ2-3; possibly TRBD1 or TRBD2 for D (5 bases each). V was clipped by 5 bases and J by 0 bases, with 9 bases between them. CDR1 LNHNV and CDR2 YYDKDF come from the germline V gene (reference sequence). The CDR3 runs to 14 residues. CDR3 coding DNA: TGTGCCACCAGCGGGACCCTTAGCACAGATACGCAGTATTTT. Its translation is CATSGTLSTDTQYF.

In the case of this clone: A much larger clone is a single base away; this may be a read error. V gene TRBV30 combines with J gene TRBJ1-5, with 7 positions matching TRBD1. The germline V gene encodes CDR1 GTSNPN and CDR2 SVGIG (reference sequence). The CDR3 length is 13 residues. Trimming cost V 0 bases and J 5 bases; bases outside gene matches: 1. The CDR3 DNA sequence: TGTGCCTGGAGTGTAGGGGGCGATCAGCCCCAGCATTTT. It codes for CAWSVGGDQPQHF.

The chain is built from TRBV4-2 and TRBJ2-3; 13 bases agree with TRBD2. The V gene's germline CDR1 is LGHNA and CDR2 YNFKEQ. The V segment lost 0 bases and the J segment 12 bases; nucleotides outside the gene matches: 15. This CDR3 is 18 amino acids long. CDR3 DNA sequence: TGTGCCAGCAGCCAAGAGAATAACCGGGCCGGACTAGCGGGAGCACAGTATTTT. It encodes CASSQENNRAGLAGAQYF.

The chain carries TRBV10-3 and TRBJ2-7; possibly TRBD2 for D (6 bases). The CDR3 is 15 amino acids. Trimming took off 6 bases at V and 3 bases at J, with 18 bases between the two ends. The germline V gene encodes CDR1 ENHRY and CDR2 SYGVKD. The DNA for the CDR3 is TGTGCCATCAGCGACGCGGGGCAGGGTGACTACGAGCAGTACTTC. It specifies CAISDAGQGDYEQYF.

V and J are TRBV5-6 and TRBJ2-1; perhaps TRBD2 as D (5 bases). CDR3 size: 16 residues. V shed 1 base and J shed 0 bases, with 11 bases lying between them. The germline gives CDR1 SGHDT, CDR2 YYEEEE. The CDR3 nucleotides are TGTGCCAGCAGCTTGTGGGGAGCCACCTCCTACAATGAGCAGTTCTTC. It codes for CASSLWGATSYNEQFF. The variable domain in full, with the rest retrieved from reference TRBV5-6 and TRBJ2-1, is DAGVTQSPTHLIKTRGQQVTLRCSPKSGHDTVSWYQQALGQGPQFIFQYYEEEERQRGNFPDRFSGHQFPNYSSELNVNALLLGDSALYLCASSLWGATSYNEQFFGPGTRLTVL.

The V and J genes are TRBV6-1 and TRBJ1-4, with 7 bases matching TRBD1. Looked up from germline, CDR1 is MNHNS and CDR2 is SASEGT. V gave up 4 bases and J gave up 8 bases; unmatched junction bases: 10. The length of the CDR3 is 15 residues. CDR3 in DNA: TGTGCCAGCAGTGCCACTAGACAGGGTTGGGAAAAACTGTTTTTT. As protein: CASSATRQGWEKLFF.

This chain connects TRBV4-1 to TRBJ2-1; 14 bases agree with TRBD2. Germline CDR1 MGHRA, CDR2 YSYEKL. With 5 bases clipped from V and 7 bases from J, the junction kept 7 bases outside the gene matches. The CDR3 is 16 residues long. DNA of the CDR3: TGCGCCAGCAGCAGACCGGGACTAGCGGGAGTGAATGAGCAGTTCTTC. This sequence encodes CASSRPGLAGVNEQFF.

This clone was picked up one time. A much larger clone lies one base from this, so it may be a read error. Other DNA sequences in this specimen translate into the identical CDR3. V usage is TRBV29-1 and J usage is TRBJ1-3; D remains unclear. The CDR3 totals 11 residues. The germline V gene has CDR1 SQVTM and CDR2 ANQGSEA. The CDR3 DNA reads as TGCAGCGTCAGCTCTGGGAACACCATATATTTT. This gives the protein CSVSSGNTIYF.

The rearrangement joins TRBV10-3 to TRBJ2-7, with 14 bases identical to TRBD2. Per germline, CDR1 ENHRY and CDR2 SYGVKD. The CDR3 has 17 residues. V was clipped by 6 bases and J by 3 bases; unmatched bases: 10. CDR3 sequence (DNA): TGTGCCATCAGCGAGCCGGGACTAGCGGGAGAATTCTACGAGCAGTACTTC. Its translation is CAISEPGLAGEFYEQYF.

CDR3 sequence reads: CASMGTQVYEQYF. CDR3 nucleotide sequence: TGTGCCAGCATGGGAACACAAGTCTACGAGCAGTACTTC. The V and J genes are TRBV2 and TRBJ2-7; D gene uncertain. The CDR3 contains 13 residues. V lost 7 bases and J lost 3, with 13 bases in between. Looked up from germline, CDR1 is SNHLY and CDR2 is FYNNEI.

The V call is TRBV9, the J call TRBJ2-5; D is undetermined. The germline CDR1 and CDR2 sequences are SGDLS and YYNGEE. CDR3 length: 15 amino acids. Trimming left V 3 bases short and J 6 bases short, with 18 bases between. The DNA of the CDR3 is TGTGCCAGCAGCGCCCAACTCGGAACCGGGCAGACCCAGTACTTC. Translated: CASSAQLGTGQTQYF.

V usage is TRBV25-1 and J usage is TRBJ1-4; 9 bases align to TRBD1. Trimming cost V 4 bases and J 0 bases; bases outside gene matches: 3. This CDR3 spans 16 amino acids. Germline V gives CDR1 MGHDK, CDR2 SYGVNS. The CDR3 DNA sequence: TGTGCCAGCAGTGGACAGGGGGGCGCAACTAATGAAAAACTGTTTTTT. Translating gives CASSGQGGATNEKLFF.

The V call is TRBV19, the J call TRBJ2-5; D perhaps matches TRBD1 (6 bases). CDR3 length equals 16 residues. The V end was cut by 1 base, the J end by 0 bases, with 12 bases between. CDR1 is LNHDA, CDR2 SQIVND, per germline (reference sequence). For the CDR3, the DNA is TGTGCCAGTAGTATAGGGGGACACCTCTACCAAGAGACCCAGTACTTC. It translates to CASSIGGHLYQETQYF.

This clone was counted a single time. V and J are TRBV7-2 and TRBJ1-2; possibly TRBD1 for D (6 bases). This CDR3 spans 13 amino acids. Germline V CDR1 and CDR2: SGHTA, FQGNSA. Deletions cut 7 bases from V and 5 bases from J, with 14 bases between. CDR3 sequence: CASTQGPRYGYTF. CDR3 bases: TGTGCCAGCACCCAGGGGCCTCGTTATGGCTACACCTTC.

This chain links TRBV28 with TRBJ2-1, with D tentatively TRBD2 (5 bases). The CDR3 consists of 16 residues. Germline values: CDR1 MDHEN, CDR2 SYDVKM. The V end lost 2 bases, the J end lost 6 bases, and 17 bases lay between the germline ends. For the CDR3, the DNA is TGTGCCAGCAGTTTAAAAGGGAGCCCTTTAAGCAATGAGCAGTTCTTC. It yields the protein CASSLKGSPLSNEQFF.